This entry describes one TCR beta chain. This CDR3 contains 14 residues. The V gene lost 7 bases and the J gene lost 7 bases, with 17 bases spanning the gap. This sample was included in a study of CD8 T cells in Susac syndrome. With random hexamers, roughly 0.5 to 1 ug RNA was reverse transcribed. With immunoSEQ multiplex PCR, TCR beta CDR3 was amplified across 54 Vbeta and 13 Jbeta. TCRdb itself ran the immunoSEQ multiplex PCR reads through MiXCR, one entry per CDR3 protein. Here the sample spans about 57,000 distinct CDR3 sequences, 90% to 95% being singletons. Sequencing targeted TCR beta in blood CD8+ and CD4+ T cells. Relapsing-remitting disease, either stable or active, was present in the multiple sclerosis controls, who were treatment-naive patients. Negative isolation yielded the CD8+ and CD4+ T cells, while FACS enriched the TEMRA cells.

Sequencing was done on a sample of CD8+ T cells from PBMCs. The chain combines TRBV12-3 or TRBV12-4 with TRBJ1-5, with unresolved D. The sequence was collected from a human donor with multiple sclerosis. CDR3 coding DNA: TGTGCCAGCACCCCCGGGTTGGGTGACCAGCCCCAGCATTTT. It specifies CASTPGLGDQPQHF.